The clone carrying this T cell receptor beta chain was detected only a few times. J was trimmed by 0 bases and V by 3 bases; bases with no gene match: 13. There are 19 residues in the CDR3. Germline CDR1 is KGHSH and CDR2 is LQKENI. Per the study methods: Amplification of reference gene primers was used by the study to estimate nucleated cell counts. Sequencing was performed with immunoSEQ multiplex PCR; in TCRdb, only in-frame clones are kept and a portion is missing. For V, J and clone size, that table is used; D and trimming come from the DNA. The table records 100,000 or so clones, 85% to 90% of them present only once. The data are from a study of blood T cell repertoires in COVID-19. Looking at the study overall: The United States, Italy and Spain were the sources of the acute and convalescent COVID-19 samples. PBMCs, B-cell-depleted T cells, or T cells provided the cDNA or gDNA that made up the material.

The chain recombines TRBV18 with TRBJ1-4; the match to TRBD1 covers 7 bases. The TCR sequence derives from a woman aged 80 or older with acute or convalescent COVID-19. Sequencing was carried out using peripheral blood. The CDR3 sequence is CASSPIGPGGYATNEKLFF. The DNA of the CDR3 is TGTGCCAGCTCACCGATTGGCCCAGGGGGGTACGCAACTAATGAAAAACTGTTTTTT.